The source of this TCR beta chain is a study of blood T cell repertoires in COVID-19. This clone was seen only a few times. Germline V CDR1 and CDR2: SGDLS, YYNGEE. J was trimmed by 9 bases and V by 5 bases; bases with no gene match: 10. The CDR3 has 15 amino acids. Only in-frame clones appear in the TCRdb table, and some are missing; sequencing was by immunoSEQ multiplex PCR. The sample shows about 230,000 clones, 86% of them seen only once. The origin of this receptor is a man aged 45 to 65 with COVID-19, enrolled during active disease. The chain employs TRBV9 and TRBJ2-1, with 11 bases matching TRBD2. Input material: peripheral blood. The CDR3 sequence: CASSAISGGAGEQFF. Here the CDR3 DNA reads TGTGCCAGCAGTGCCATTAGCGGGGGGGCCGGTGAGCAGTTCTTC.